These 21 T cell receptor beta chains were sequenced from one sample in a study of shared clonotypes between healthy human individuals. Naive CD8 cells, CD45RO-negative and positively selected for CCR7, excluded terminally differentiated effector memory CD45RA+ cells. Assay: immunoSEQ multiplex PCR; the TCRdb copy retains only in-frame clones and omits some. The sample shows 650,000 to 800,000 clones, under 95% of them seen only once. The specimen was naive CD8+ T cells sorted from blood. The receptors were gathered from a man aged 25-45 years in good health.

The chain couples TRBV27 to TRBJ2-7; 11 bases align to TRBD2. Looked up from germline, CDR1 is MNHEY and CDR2 is SMNVEV (reference sequence). The CDR3 runs to 16 residues. V was pared by 6 bases and J by 3 bases, with 10 bases of the junction left unmatched. The CDR3 loop is CASSSGTGTSGYEQYF. The CDR3 nucleotides are TGTGCCAGCAGCTCTGGTACCGGGACTAGCGGCTACGAGCAGTACTTC.

The V gene is TRBV18, the J gene TRBJ2-7; 8 nucleotides line up with TRBD2. The ends lost 4 bases at V and 5 bases at J; junction bases unmatched: 7. In germline, CDR1 is KGHSH, CDR2 LQKENI. CDR3 length: 14 amino acids. CDR3 sequence reads: CASSLRGGRDEQYF. Written as DNA, the CDR3 is TGTGCCAGCTCACTACGGGGGGGCCGAGACGAGCAGTACTTC.

The V gene is TRBV11-2, the J gene TRBJ2-5, with TRBD2 matching 8 bases. V lost 4 bases to trimming and J lost 3 bases; unmatched junction nucleotides: 7. The germline V gene has CDR1 SGHAT and CDR2 FQNNGV. The CDR3 spans 15 residues. The CDR3 reads CASSSERGLKETQYF. The CDR3 DNA reads TGTGCCAGCAGCTCGGAGCGGGGGCTAAAAGAGACCCAGTACTTC.

The chain recombines TRBV9 with TRBJ1-2, with D possibly matching TRBD1 (5 bases). V lost 7 bases and J 8 bases, leaving 18 bases between the germline ends. The CDR3 is made up of 13 amino acids. Germline-derived CDR1 and CDR2 are SGDLS and YYNGEE. CDR3 in DNA: TGTGCCAGCCGCCATTGGGGGGATGGCGGCTACACCTTC. This translates into CASRHWGDGGYTF. Supplemented by reference TRBV9 and TRBJ1-2, the full variable domain reads DSGVTQTPKHLITATGQRVTLRCSPRSGDLSVYWYQQSLDQGLQFLIQYYNGEERAKGNILERFSAQQFPDLHSELNLSSLELGDSALYFCASRHWGDGGYTFGSGTRLTVV.

The chain combines TRBV10-2 with TRBJ2-1, with D possibly matching TRBD1 (6 bases). The germline V gene encodes CDR1 WSHSY and CDR2 SAAADI. V dropped 0 bases and J dropped 7 bases, with 19 bases sitting between them. This CDR3 is built from 17 residues. CDR3 DNA: TGCGCCAGCAGTGAGTCCCAACCGGACAATAGGGGGAATGAGCAGTTCTTC. Translation gives CASSESQPDNRGNEQFF.

The chain joins TRBV13 to TRBJ2-7; perhaps TRBD2 as D (5 bases). V was trimmed by 5 bases and J by 7 bases, leaving 15 bases between them. The CDR3 is made up of 13 amino acids. In germline, CDR1 is PRHDT, CDR2 FYEKMQ (reference sequence). CDR3 in amino acids: CASSPGSLPEQYF. The CDR3 DNA reads as TGTGCCAGCAGCCCGGGGTCTCTACCAGAGCAGTACTTC.

The chain joins TRBV29-1 to TRBJ2-2; D gene unclear. The ends were cut back, 2 bases at V and 1 base at J, with 5 bases in the middle. The CDR3 runs 13 residues. Per germline, CDR1 SQVTM and CDR2 ANQGSEA. CDR3 bases: TGCAGCGTTGAAATAGTGAACACCGGGGAGCTGTTTTTT. Protein sequence: CSVEIVNTGELFF.

The rearrangement uses TRBV27 and TRBJ2-3; D is uncertain. CDR1 and CDR2 from the germline V gene are MNHEY and SMNVEV (reference sequence). Trimming shortened V by 3 bases and J by 0 bases, and 16 bases separated the two germline ends. The length of the CDR3 is 17 residues. This CDR3 reads CASSFRPFSTSTDTQYF. CDR3 nucleotides: TGTGCCAGCAGTTTTCGGCCGTTCTCAACTAGCACAGATACGCAGTATTTT.

The CDR3 nucleotides read TGTGCCAGCAGCTTAGATCAGGCTAGAAGTGAGCAGTTCTTC. The encoded protein is CASSLDQARSEQFF. V gene TRBV7-9 combines with J gene TRBJ2-1; D is unresolved. Deletions cut 1 base from V and 9 bases from J, with 13 bases between. Germline V gene lookup returns CDR1 SEHNR and CDR2 FQNEAQ (reference sequence). CDR3 length: 14 residues.

The gene calls are TRBV4-3 and TRBJ2-2; D ambiguous. Trimming left V 4 bases short and J 6 bases short, with 15 bases between. The germline CDR1 and CDR2 sequences are LGHNA and YSLEER. The CDR3 is 15 amino acids. The CDR3 sequence: CASSPSLRWAGELFF. CDR3 bases: TGCGCCAGCAGCCCTTCCTTAAGGTGGGCCGGGGAGCTGTTTTTT.

The V and J genes are TRBV10-2 and TRBJ2-5; weak D call: TRBD1 (6 bases). The CDR3 has 16 residues. The germline CDR1 and CDR2 sequences are WSHSY and SAAADI. Trimming took 0 bases from V and 5 from J, leaving 16 bases between them. CDR3 in DNA: TGCGCCAGCAGTGAGTCGTCAGGGGAATACCGGGAGACCCAGTACTTC. As protein: CASSESSGEYRETQYF.

The chain carries TRBV6-4 and TRBJ2-2; D may be TRBD2 (5 bases). The CDR3 is 14 residues long. Germline loops: CDR1 MRHNA, CDR2 SNTAGT. Trimming took off 8 bases at V and 6 bases at J, with 16 bases between the two ends. CDR3 DNA: TGTGCCAGCCGGTCCGACGGAGGATCCGGGGAGCTGTTTTTT. It translates to CASRSDGGSGELFF.

This chain uses TRBV6-6 with TRBJ1-1; the D gene is possibly TRBD1 (6 bases). The ends were cut back, 2 bases at V and 0 bases at J, with 13 bases in the middle. This CDR3 has 16 residues. Germline V gene lookup returns CDR1 MNHNY and CDR2 SVGAGI (reference sequence). Here the CDR3 reads CASSYPTGTMNTEAFF. CDR3 in DNA: TGTGCCAGCAGTTACCCGACAGGTACCATGAACACTGAAGCTTTCTTT.

V and J are TRBV7-3 and TRBJ2-1, with D possibly being TRBD2 (6 bases). This CDR3 has 16 amino acids. Germline lookup yields CDR1 SGHTA and CDR2 FQGTGA. V was pared by 2 bases and J by 4 bases, with 15 bases between. The CDR3 loop is CASSLGAGLLYNEQFF. The CDR3 nucleotides read TGTGCCAGCAGCTTAGGGGCGGGACTCCTATACAATGAGCAGTTCTTC.

The chain employs TRBV30 and TRBJ2-1; D is ambiguous. Germline V gene sequence: CDR1 GTSNPN, CDR2 SVGIG (reference sequence). The CDR3 is made up of 12 amino acids. Trimming removed 7 bases from V and 8 bases from J, with 15 bases in between. CDR3: CASRRVGYEQFF. CDR3 DNA sequence: TGTGCCTCGCGACGAGTCGGCTATGAGCAGTTCTTC.

The rearrangement uses TRBV5-1 and TRBJ2-7, with D perhaps matching TRBD1 or TRBD2 (6 bases each). Trimming removed 5 bases from V and 3 bases from J, with 21 bases in between. This CDR3 has 16 amino acids. Germline V gene sequence: CDR1 SGHRS, CDR2 YFSETQ. Here the CDR3 reads CASSRGQKGSFYEQYF. The CDR3 region has the DNA TGCGCCAGCAGTCGGGGGCAAAAAGGCTCGTTCTACGAGCAGTACTTC.

The V gene is TRBV7-9, the J gene TRBJ1-1, with D uncertain. Germline-derived CDR1 and CDR2 are SEHNR and FQNEAQ (reference sequence). V was shortened by 5 bases and J by 5 bases, with 9 bases between the two germline ends. This CDR3 has 12 amino acids. The CDR3 DNA reads TGTGCCAGCAGCCCCGGGAGGACTGAAGCTTTCTTT. This codes for CASSPGRTEAFF.

This clone has just one count. This chain joins TRBV27 and TRBJ1-1; no definite D call. CDR3 length: 15 residues. Germline-derived CDR1 and CDR2 are MNHEY and SMNVEV (reference sequence). V lost 4 bases to trimming and J lost 8 bases, with 20 bases between them. Here the CDR3 reads CASSSVPPGKSEAFF. The CDR3 nucleotides read TGTGCCAGCAGTTCTGTCCCACCCGGCAAGTCAGAAGCTTTCTTT.

The chain carries TRBV28 and TRBJ2-3; TRBD2 matches at 10 bases. The CDR3 runs to 17 residues. Germline V gene lookup returns CDR1 MDHEN and CDR2 SYDVKM. V shed 1 base, J shed 5 bases, and the junction held 9 bases outside the gene matches. This chain's CDR3 is CASSLSMASGSEDTQYF. CDR3 nucleotide sequence: TGTGCCAGCAGTTTATCGATGGCTAGCGGGAGCGAAGATACGCAGTATTTT.

This rearrangement joins TRBV6-6 to TRBJ1-4; D remains unclear. V lost 0 bases and J lost 0, with 8 bases in between. This CDR3 spans 16 amino acids. Germline loops: CDR1 MNHNY, CDR2 SVGAGI (reference sequence). The CDR3 nucleotides read TGTGCCAGCAGTTACTCTTGGGAAACAACTAATGAAAAACTGTTTTTT. Its translation is CASSYSWETTNEKLFF.

The V call is TRBV10-3, the J call TRBJ2-7; 8 bases are shared with TRBD2. Germline CDR1 and CDR2: ENHRY and SYGVKD. V was clipped by 5 bases and J by 4 bases; unmatched bases: 4. The length of the CDR3 is 13 residues. This CDR3 reads CAISPGTRYEQYF. CDR3 bases: TGTGCCATCAGTCCGGGGACTAGGTACGAGCAGTACTTC.